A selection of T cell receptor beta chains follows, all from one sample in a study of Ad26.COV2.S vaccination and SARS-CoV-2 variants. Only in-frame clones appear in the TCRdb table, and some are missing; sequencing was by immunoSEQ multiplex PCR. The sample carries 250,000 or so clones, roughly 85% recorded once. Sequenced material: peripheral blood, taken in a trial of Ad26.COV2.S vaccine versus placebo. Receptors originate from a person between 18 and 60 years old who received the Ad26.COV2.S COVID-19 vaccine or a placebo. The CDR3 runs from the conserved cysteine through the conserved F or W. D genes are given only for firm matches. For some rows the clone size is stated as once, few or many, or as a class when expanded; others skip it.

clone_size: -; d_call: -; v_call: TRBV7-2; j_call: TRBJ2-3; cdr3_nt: TGTGCCAGCAGCTCAGCCTTCTCCACAGATACGCAGTATTTT; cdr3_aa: CASSSAFSTDTQYF
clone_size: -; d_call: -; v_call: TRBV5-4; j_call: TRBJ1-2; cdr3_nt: TGTGCCAGCAGCTTGGCGGCAGGGGACGGCTACACCTTC; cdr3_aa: CASSLAAGDGYTF
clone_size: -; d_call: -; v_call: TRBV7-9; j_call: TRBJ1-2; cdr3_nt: TGTGCCAGCAGCTTTCTTTCGACAGACCCCAACTATGGCTACACCTTC; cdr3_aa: CASSFLSTDPNYGYTF
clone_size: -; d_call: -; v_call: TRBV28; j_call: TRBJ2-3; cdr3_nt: TGTGCCAGGTACCTCGAAAGCACAGATACGCAGTATTTT; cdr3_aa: CARYLESTDTQYF
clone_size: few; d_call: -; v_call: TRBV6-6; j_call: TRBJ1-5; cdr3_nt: TGTGCCATCCCAGGAGACTCGGGCAATCAGCCCCAGCATTTT; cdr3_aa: CAIPGDSGNQPQHF
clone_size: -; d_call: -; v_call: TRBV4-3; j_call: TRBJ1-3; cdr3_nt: TGCGCCAGCAGCCAAGAGGGGGCCCTCGGAAACACCATATATTTT; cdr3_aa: CASSQEGALGNTIYF
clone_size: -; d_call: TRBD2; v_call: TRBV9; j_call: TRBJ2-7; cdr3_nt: TGTGCCAGCAGCGTATCCGGGGGGGTCTACGAGCAGTACTTC; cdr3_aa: CASSVSGGVYEQYF
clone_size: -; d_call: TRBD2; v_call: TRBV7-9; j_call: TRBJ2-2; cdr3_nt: TGTGCCAGCAGCCTATCTAGCGGGTTTTCCACCGGGGAGCTGTTTTTT; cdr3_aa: CASSLSSGFSTGELFF
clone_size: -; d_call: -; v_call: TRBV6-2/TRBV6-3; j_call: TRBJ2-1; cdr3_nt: TGTGCCAGCAGTTACCGTCTCGGCGGCTCCTACAATGAGCAGTTCTTC; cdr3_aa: CASSYRLGGSYNEQFF
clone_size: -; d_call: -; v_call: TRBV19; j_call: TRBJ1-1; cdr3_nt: TGTGCCACCCAACCCAAGATACGGCGAAACACTGAAGCTTTCTTT; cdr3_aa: CATQPKIRRNTEAFF
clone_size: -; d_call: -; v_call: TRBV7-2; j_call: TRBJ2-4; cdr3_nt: TGTGCCAGCCGGGATAAAAACATTCAGTACTTC; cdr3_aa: CASRDKNIQYF
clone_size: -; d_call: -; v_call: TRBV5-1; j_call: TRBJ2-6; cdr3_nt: TGCGCCAGCAGCTTAGGCCACTCTGGGGCCAACGTCCTGACTTTC; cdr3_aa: CASSLGHSGANVLTF
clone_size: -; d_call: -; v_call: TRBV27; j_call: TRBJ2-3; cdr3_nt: TGTGCCAGCAGTTGGGACCTCACAGATACGCAGTATTTT; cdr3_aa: CASSWDLTDTQYF
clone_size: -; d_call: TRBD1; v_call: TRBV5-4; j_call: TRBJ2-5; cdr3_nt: TGTGCCAGCAGCATCAACCAGAATCGACAGGGGGCCCCACAAGAGACCCAGTACTTC; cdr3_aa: CASSINQNRQGAPQETQYF
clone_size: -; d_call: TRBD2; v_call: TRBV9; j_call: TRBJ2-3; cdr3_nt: TGTGCCAGCAGCGTAGGTCCTAGCGGTAACACAGATACGCAGTATTTT; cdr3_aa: CASSVGPSGNTDTQYF
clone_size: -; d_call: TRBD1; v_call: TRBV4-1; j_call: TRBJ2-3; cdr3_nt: TGCGCCAGCAGCCGAATGACAGGGGGCACCGATACGCAGTATTTT; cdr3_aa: CASSRMTGGTDTQYF
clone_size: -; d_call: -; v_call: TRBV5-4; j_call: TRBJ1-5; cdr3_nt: TGTGCCAGCAGCTTGGTTGGGGGGACCCAGCATTTT; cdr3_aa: CASSLVGGTQHF
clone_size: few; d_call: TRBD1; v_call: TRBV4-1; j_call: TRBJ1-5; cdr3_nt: TGCGCCAGCAGCCCGCGACAGGGTAGCAATCAGCCCCAGCATTTT; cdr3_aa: CASSPRQGSNQPQHF
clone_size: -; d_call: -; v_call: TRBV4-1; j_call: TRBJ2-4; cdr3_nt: TGCGCCAGCAGCCAAGGTGGACTGCTGGCCGCCAAAAACATTCAGTACTTC; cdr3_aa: CASSQGGLLAAKNIQYF
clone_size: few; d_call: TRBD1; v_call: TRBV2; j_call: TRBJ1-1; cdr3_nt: TGTGCCAGCAGCCTGACACAGGGGGCTTATGAAGCTTTCTTT; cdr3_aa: CASSLTQGAYEAFF
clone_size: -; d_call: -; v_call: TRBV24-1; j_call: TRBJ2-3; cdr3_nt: TGTGCCACCAGTGATCCCGGGGGGCCGGACACAGATACGCAGTATTTT; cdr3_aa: CATSDPGGPDTDTQYF
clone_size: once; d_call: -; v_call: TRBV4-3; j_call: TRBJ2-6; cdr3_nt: TGCGCCAGCAGCCAAGATCTAGGGAATGGGGCCAACGTCCTGACTTTC; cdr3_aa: CASSQDLGNGANVLTF
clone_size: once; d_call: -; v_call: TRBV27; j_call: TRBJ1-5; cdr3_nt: TGTGCCAGCAGTTTTGTGGGGGGGCAGCCCCAGCATTTT; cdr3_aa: CASSFVGGQPQHF
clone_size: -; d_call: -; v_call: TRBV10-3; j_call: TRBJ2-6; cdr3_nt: TGTGCCATCAGTGGGGCCTCTGGGGCCAACGTCCTGACTTTC; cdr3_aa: CAISGASGANVLTF
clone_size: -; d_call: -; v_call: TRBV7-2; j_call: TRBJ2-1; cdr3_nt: TGTGCCAGCAGCCCCGACGCCTCGCTGATGGGCAATGAGCAGTTCTTC; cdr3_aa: CASSPDASLMGNEQFF
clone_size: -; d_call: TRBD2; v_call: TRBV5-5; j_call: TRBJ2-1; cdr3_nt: TGTGCCAGCAGCTGGGCTAGCGGGAGAGTTAACAATGAGCAGTTCTTC; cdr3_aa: CASSWASGRVNNEQFF
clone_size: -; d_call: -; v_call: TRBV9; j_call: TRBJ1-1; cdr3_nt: TGTGCCAGCAGCGATATATCCCGGCTGGGCACTGAAGCTTTCTTT; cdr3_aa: CASSDISRLGTEAFF
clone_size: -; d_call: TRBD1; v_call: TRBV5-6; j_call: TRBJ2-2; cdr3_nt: TGTGCCAGCAGCTCCCCCGGACAGGGGGCCCCCGGGGAGCTGTTTTTT; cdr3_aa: CASSSPGQGAPGELFF
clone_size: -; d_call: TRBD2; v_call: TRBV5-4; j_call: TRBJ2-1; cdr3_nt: TGTGCCAGCAGCTTATCGGGGGGGGGCCACAATGAGCAGTTCTTC; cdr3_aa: CASSLSGGGHNEQFF
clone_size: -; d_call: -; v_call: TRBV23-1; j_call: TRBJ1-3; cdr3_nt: TGCGCCAGCAGTCGCTTCTATGAGAGGAGGGAGTCTGGAAACACCATATATTTT; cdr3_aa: CASSRFYERRESGNTIYF
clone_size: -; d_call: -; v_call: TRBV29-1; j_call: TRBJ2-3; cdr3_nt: TGCAGCGTTGCGCAGCCTCACACAGATACGCAGTATTTT; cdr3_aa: CSVAQPHTDTQYF
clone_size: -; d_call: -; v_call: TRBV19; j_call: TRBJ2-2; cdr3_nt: TGTGCCAGTATTGGTCGGGGGGCGCGGGTGCCCGGGGAGCTGTTTTTT; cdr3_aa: CASIGRGARVPGELFF
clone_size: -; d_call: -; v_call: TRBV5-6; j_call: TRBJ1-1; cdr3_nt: TGTGCCAGCAGCTTGCAGGGGTGGGCCACTGAAGCTTTCTTT; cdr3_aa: CASSLQGWATEAFF
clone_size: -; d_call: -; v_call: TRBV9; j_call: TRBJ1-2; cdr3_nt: TGTGCCAGCAGCGTGTTCCCGGGGGGGAATGGCTACACCTTC; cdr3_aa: CASSVFPGGNGYTF
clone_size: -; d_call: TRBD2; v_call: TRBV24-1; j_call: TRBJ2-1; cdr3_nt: TGTGCCACCAGTGACCCCTCCTCGCGGGGGGCGCGGAATGAGCAGTTCTTC; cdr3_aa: CATSDPSSRGARNEQFF
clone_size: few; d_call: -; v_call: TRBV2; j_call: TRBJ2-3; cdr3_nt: TGTGCCAGCAAGATTATAGGGACAAGGCCGCAGTATTTT; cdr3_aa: CASKIIGTRPQYF
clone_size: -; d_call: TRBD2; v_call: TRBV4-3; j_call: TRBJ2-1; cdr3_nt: TGCGCCAGCAGCCAAGGGCTAGCGGGGGGTGTTGAGCAGTTCTTC; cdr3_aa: CASSQGLAGGVEQFF
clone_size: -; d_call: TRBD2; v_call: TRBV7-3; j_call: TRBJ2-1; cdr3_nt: TGTGCCAGCAGCGGAGCGGGAGAGAATGAGCAGTTCTTC; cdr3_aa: CASSGAGENEQFF
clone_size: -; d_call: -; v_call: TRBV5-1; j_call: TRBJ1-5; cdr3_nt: TGCGCCAGCAGCTTGGGAGGGGAGGGCAATCAGCCCCAGCATTTT; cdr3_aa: CASSLGGEGNQPQHF
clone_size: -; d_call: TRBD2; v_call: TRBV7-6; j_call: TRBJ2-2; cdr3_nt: TGTGCCAGCAGCTTAGCGCGCCGAGCGGGGGGGGCCGGGGAGCTGTTTTTT; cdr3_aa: CASSLARRAGGAGELFF
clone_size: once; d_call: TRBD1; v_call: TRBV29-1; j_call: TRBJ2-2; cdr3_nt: TGCAGCGCTGACAGGGGTAACACCGGGGAGCTGTTTTTT; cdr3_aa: CSADRGNTGELFF
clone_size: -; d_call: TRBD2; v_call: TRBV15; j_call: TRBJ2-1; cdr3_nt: TGTGCCACCAGCAGCGGGCGGGAGGGCCGGAATGAGCAGTTCTTC; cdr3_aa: CATSSGREGRNEQFF
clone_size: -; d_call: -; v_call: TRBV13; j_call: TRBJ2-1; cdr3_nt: TGTGCCAGCAGCTTAGATGGAGGCTCCTACAATGAGCAGTTCTTC; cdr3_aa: CASSLDGGSYNEQFF
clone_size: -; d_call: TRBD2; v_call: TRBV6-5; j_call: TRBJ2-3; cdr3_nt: TGTGCCAGCAGTTACTCGGGCGGGGGGGCAGATACGCAGTATTTT; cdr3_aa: CASSYSGGGADTQYF
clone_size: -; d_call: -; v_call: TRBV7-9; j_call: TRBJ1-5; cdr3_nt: TGTGCCAGCAGCTTAGCAGGGAATAATCAGCCCCAGCATTTT; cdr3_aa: CASSLAGNNQPQHF
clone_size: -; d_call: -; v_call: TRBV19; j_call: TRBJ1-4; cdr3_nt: TGTGCCAGTAGGAGGGGGGCGGCTAATGAAAAACTGTTTTTT; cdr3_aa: CASRRGAANEKLFF
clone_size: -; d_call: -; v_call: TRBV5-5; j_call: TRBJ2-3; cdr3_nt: TGTGCCAGCAGCTGGATAGCGGGCACAGATACGCAGTATTTT; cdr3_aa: CASSWIAGTDTQYF
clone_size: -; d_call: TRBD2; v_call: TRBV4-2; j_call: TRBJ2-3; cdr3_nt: TGTGCCAGCAGCCCCCAGAGCCGGACTAGGGAGGATACGCAGTATTTT; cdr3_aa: CASSPQSRTREDTQYF
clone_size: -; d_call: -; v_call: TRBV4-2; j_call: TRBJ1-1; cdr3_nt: TGTGCCAGCAGGGAGGAGTTGAACACTGAAGCTTTCTTT; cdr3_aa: CASREELNTEAFF
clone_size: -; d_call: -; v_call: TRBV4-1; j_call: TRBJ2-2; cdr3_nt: TGCGCCAGCAGCCAAAGCCAAGGGGCCACCGGGGAGCTGTTTTTT; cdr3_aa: CASSQSQGATGELFF
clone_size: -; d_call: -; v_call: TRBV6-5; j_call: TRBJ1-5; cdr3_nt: TGTGCCAGCAGGAGACAGGTGGGCGCTGGGCAGCCCCAGCATTTT; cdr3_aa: CASRRQVGAGQPQHF
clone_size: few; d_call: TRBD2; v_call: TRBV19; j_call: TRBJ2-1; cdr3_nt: TGTGCCAGTCGGCGAGCGGGGAGCAACAATGAGCAGTTCTTC; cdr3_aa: CASRRAGSNNEQFF
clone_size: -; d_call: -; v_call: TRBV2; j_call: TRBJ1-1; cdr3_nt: TGTGCCAGCAGTGAACGTCAGGGCGCTGAAGCTTTCTTT; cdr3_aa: CASSERQGAEAFF
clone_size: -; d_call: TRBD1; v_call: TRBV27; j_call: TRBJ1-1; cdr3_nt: TGTGCCAGCAGTCCTGGACAGGGGGGCACTGAAGCTTTCTTT; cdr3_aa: CASSPGQGGTEAFF
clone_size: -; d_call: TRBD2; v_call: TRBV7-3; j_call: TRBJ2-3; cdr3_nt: TGTGCCAGCAGTTCTAGCGGGGTGGATTCAGATACGCAGTATTTT; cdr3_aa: CASSSSGVDSDTQYF
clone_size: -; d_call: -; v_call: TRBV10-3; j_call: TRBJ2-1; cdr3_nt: TGTGCCATCAGTGGATCTACAGGGCAGATGTGGAATGAGCAGTTCTTC; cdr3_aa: CAISGSTGQMWNEQFF
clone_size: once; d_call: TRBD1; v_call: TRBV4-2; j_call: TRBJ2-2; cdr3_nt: TGTGCCAGCAGCCCGGACAGGCGATGGGGCATGAACACCGGGGAGCTGTTTTTT; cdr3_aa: CASSPDRRWGMNTGELFF
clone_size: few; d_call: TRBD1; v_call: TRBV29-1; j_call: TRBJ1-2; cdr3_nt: TGCAGCGTCGGGACAGGTGCCACTAACTATGGCTACACCTTC; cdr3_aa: CSVGTGATNYGYTF
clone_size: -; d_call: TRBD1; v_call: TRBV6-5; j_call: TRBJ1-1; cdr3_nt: TGTGCCAGCAGGTCCCGGGACAGGGGGAACACTGAAGCTTTCTTT; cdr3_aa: CASRSRDRGNTEAFF
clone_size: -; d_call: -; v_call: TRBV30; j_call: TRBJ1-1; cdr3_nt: TGTGCCTGGAGTGTACTCGGGTACACTGAAGCTTTCTTT; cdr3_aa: CAWSVLGYTEAFF